This T cell receptor beta chain was retrieved from a study of control samples from healthy donors and cancer patients. The germline gives CDR1 SQVTM, CDR2 ANQGSEA. V shed 4 bases, J shed 6 bases, and the junction held 6 bases outside the gene matches. The CDR3 covers 14 residues. Using immunoSEQ multiplex PCR, the repertoire was profiled, and TCRdb retains in-frame clones only, with some absent. The data show 22,000 or so clones, more than 70% seen once. Sequenced sample: PBMCs. The chain uses TRBV29-1 and TRBJ2-2; 9 bases are a match to TRBD2. This TCR derives from a man aged 55 to 70 with head and neck cancer. CDR3: CSVGSGSLAGELFF. The CDR3 DNA reads TGCAGCGTTGGTAGCGGGAGTTTGGCCGGGGAGCTGTTTTTT.